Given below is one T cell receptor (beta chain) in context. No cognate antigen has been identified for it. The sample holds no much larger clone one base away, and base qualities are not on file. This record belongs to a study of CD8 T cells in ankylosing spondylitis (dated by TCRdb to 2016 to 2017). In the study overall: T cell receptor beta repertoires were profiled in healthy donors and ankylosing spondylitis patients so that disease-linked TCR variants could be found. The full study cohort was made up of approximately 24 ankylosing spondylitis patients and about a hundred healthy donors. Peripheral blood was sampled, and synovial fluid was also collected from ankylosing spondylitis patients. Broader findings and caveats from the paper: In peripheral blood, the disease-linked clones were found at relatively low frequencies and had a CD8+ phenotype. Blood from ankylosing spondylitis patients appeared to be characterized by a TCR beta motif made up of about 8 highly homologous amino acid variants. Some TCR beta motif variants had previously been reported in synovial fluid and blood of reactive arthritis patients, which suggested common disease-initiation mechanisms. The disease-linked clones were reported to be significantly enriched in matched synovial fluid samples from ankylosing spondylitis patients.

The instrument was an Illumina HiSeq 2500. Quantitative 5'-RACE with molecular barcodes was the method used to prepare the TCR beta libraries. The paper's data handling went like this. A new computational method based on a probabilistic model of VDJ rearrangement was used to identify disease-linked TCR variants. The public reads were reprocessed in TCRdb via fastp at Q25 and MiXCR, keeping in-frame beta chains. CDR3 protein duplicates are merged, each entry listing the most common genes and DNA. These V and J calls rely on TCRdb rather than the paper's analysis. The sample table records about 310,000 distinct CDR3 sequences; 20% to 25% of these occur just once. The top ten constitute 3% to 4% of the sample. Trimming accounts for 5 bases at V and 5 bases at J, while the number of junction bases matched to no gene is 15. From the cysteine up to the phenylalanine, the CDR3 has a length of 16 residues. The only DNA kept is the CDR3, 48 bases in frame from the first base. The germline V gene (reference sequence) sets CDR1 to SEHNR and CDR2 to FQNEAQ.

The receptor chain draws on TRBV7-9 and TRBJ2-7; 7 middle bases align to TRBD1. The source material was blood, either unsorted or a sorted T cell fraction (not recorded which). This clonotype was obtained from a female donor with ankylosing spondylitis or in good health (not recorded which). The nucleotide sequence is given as TGTGCCAGCAGCGACAATTTAGGACAGGACGTCAACGAGCAGTACTTC. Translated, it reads CASSDNLGQDVNEQYF.